Below, one T cell receptor beta chain is given with its context. These data come from a study of blood T cell repertoires in COVID-19. The germline V gene has CDR1 MNHEY and CDR2 SMNVEV (reference sequence). V lost 4 bases and J 1 base, leaving 7 bases between the germline ends. This CDR3 contains 14 residues. In the original processing: Reference gene primer amplification gave estimated nucleated cell counts. Only in-frame clones appear in the TCRdb table, and some are missing; sequencing was by immunoSEQ multiplex PCR. V and J calls and clone size are those listed in that table; D and trimming were worked out from the DNA. This table has more than 120,000 clones, roughly 87% appearing once.

The chain couples TRBV27 to TRBJ1-4; D unclear. This TCR was sampled from a woman between 45 and 60 years old with acute or convalescent COVID-19. Material for sequencing was peripheral blood. The DNA for the CDR3 is TGTGCCAGCAGTTATCGGGGAACTAATGAAAAACTGTTTTTT. It encodes CASSYRGTNEKLFF.